This TCR beta chain is drawn from a study of blood T cell repertoires in COVID-19. Study-level background: Acute and convalescent COVID-19 samples came from the United States, Italy and Spain.

Method: immunoSEQ multiplex PCR; TCRdb's copy keeps in-frame clones and lacks some. The sample has nearly 95,000 clones, 80% seen once. Germline V CDR1 and CDR2: SGHRS, YFSETQ. The CDR3 loop spans 15 amino acids. After removal of 0 bases from V and 4 bases from J, the junction contained 6 bases not matched to a gene. The chain links TRBV5-1 to TRBJ2-5; 7 bases match TRBD1. The source is a human donor in a cohort sampled during active COVID-19. Source material: peripheral blood. The CDR3 is CASSLEQGKGETQYF. The DNA for the CDR3 is TGCGCCAGCAGCTTGGAACAGGGGAAGGGAGAGACCCAGTACTTC.